These T cell receptor beta chains were read from a single sample in a study of cytomegalovirus exposure and HLA in healthy donors. The protocol was immunoSEQ multiplex PCR, while the TCRdb copy is restricted to in-frame clones and leaves out a portion. The data show around 160,000 clones, 68% seen once. What was sequenced was PBMCs. These receptors came from a man between 45 and 60 years old in good health and CMV-seronegative. CDR3s include the opening cysteine and the closing phenylalanine or tryptophan. The D gene is left open where the match is weak. Rows give clone size only sometimes, using once, few, many, or a class for an expanded clone.

few,TRBJ1-1,TRBV27,-,TGTGCCAGCAGTTTAAGACTGGGGAACACTGAAGCTTTCTTT,CASSLRLGNTEAFF
-,TRBJ1-5,TRBV5-1,-,TGCGCCAGCAGCTTGCGGGCAGGGGCAAATCAGCCCCAGCATTTT,CASSLRAGANQPQHF
-,TRBJ2-7,TRBV6-5,TRBD1,TGTGCCAGCAGTTACGACAGGGCTAAGGGCTACGAGCAGTACTTC,CASSYDRAKGYEQYF
-,TRBJ2-1,TRBV7-6,TRBD2,TGTGCCAGCAGCTTAAGGACTAGCGGGGGGAATGAGCAGTTCTTC,CASSLRTSGGNEQFF
-,TRBJ1-2,TRBV19,-,TGTGCCAGTCAAAGAGACAGCGACCTCATCTATGGCTACACCTTC,CASQRDSDLIYGYTF
-,TRBJ2-7,TRBV7-6,TRBD2,TGTGCCAGCAGCTTGAGCGGGGGGCCCTACGAGCAGTACTTC,CASSLSGGPYEQYF
-,TRBJ2-7,TRBV2,TRBD1,TGTGCCAGCACTGGGCAGGGGGTGTACGAGCAGTACTTC,CASTGQGVYEQYF
once,TRBJ2-3,TRBV7-2,TRBD1,TGTGCCAGCAGCTTTACCGGGACAGGGGTCGCCAAGGTGACAGATACGCAGTATTTT,CASSFTGTGVAKVTDTQYF
-,TRBJ2-7,TRBV28,TRBD2,TGTGCCAGCAGTCGACCGCTAGCGGGGGGGACCCCCTACGAGCAGTACTTC,CASSRPLAGGTPYEQYF
-,TRBJ1-5,TRBV12-2,-,TGTGCAAGTCGCTTAGGGAAAGGGACAGGGGGCCGGGGCAATCAGCCCCAGCATTTT,CASRLGKGTGGRGNQPQHF
-,TRBJ2-7,TRBV6-5,-,TGTGCCACCCAGGTTCTTTACGAGCAGTACTTC,CATQVLYEQYF
-,TRBJ2-7,TRBV28,-,TGTGCCAGCAGCCTACTCATTTTCTTGGGTCGGGGGGCGGCCGAGCAGTACTTC,CASSLLIFLGRGAAEQYF
few,TRBJ2-7,TRBV11-3,TRBD1,TGTGCCAGCAGCTTATGGGACAGGGGGCAAGAGGAGCAGTACTTC,CASSLWDRGQEEQYF
-,TRBJ2-7,TRBV5-1,-,TGCGCCAGCAGCGTTCCGTCGGGTCTCGCCTCCGAGCAGTACTTC,CASSVPSGLASEQYF
-,TRBJ2-1,TRBV7-6,TRBD1,TGTGCCAGCAGCATAAGGACAGGGGGCTCCTACAATGAGCAGTTCTTC,CASSIRTGGSYNEQFF
-,TRBJ2-7,TRBV5-1,-,TGCGCCAGCAGCTCAGGGGGCGCGGGAGTAGGCGAGCAGTACTTC,CASSSGGAGVGEQYF
-,TRBJ1-2,TRBV7-2,-,TGTGCCAGCAGCGCAGTGGGGGCGGGTGGCTACACCTTC,CASSAVGAGGYTF
few,TRBJ1-1,TRBV5-1,-,TGCGCCAGCAGCTTGGGGGGGCGTACTGAAGCTTTCTTT,CASSLGGRTEAFF
-,TRBJ2-7,TRBV7-9,-,TGTGCCAGCAGCTTAACGGTGCGAGAAGCCTACGAGCAGTACTTC,CASSLTVREAYEQYF
-,TRBJ1-5,TRBV7-9,-,TGTGCCAGCAGCTTAGCAGGAGTCGATCAGCCCCAGCATTTT,CASSLAGVDQPQHF
-,TRBJ1-1,TRBV7-9,-,TGTGCCAGCAGCCCCCAAACTGAAGCTTTCTTT,CASSPQTEAFF
-,TRBJ1-1,TRBV4-1,-,TGCGCCAGCAGCCAGGGGCAGGGAGGGATTGTGTACACTGAAGCTTTCTTT,CASSQGQGGIVYTEAFF
-,TRBJ1-4,TRBV19,-,TGTGCCAGTAGTACCCTCGACGTAGCTGCAACTAATGAAAAACTGTTTTTT,CASSTLDVAATNEKLFF
-,TRBJ1-1,TRBV6-4,TRBD1,TGTGCCAGCAGAGCCGGGACAGGGTACACTGAAGCTTTCTTT,CASRAGTGYTEAFF
-,TRBJ2-7,TRBV4-1,TRBD1,TGCGCCAGCAGCCGATTAAAAGTCGGGACAGGGCCCTACGAGCAGTACTTC,CASSRLKVGTGPYEQYF
once,TRBJ2-7,TRBV18,-,TGTGCCAGCACCCGGGACATCTCCTACGAGCAGTACTTC,CASTRDISYEQYF
few,TRBJ1-1,TRBV7-3,-,TGTGCCAGCAGCTTAACAGGGAGGGGGAACACTGAAGCTTTCTTT,CASSLTGRGNTEAFF
-,TRBJ1-2,TRBV5-1,-,TGCGCCAGCAGCTTGTTCATCACTAACTATGGCTACACCTTC,CASSLFITNYGYTF
-,TRBJ2-3,TRBV7-9,TRBD2,TGTGCCAGCAGCTCTAGCGGGGGGACCCCCCTCACAGATACGCAGTATTTT,CASSSSGGTPLTDTQYF
-,TRBJ1-2,TRBV6-4,-,TGTGCCAGCAGTGACTCAGGCAGGGGTTTTGTCACCTTC,CASSDSGRGFVTF
few,TRBJ2-7,TRBV28,-,TGTGCCAGCAGTTTCCGGGACTTCGGACGCTACGAGCAGTACTTC,CASSFRDFGRYEQYF
-,TRBJ1-2,TRBV18,TRBD1,TGTGCCAGCTCACCGGGGACAGGGGAAGGTTATGGCTACACCTTC,CASSPGTGEGYGYTF
few,TRBJ2-1,TRBV6-1,TRBD2,TGTGCCAGCCTCCCCGCGGGGGGCGCATACAATGAGCAGTTCTTC,CASLPAGGAYNEQFF
-,TRBJ1-5,TRBV6-1,TRBD1,TGTGCCAGCAGTGAAAGGGACAGGGTGAATCAGCCCCAGCATTTT,CASSERDRVNQPQHF
-,TRBJ1-2,TRBV7-9,-,TGTGCCAGCAGCCCTCCTATGGCAGGGCGCTATGGCTACACCTTC,CASSPPMAGRYGYTF
few,TRBJ2-3,TRBV5-6,-,TGTGCCAGCAGCAACGGGGGGCTCGCAGATACGCAGTATTTT,CASSNGGLADTQYF
-,TRBJ2-5,TRBV25-1,-,TGTGCCAGCAGTGAAAGCAGGGGAATAGAGACCCAGTACTTC,CASSESRGIETQYF
-,TRBJ1-2,TRBV5-6,TRBD1,TGTGCCAGCATAAGACAGGGGCGTCAGGACTATGGCTACACCTTC,CASIRQGRQDYGYTF
once,TRBJ2-3,TRBV6-4,-,TGTGCCAGCAGTGACGGGGCAGGGACAGATACGCAGTATTTT,CASSDGAGTDTQYF
-,TRBJ2-1,TRBV18,TRBD2,TGTGCCAGCTCAGGACTAGCGGGGGGCTCGAACAATGAGCAGTTCTTC,CASSGLAGGSNNEQFF
few,TRBJ2-3,TRBV6-5,-,TGTGCCAGCAGTAAACGGGACAACCGAGATACGCAGTATTTT,CASSKRDNRDTQYF
few,TRBJ1-4,TRBV7-9,TRBD1,TGTGCCAGCAGCACGGGGACAGGCCCGAGGAGTAATGAAAAACTGTTTTTT,CASSTGTGPRSNEKLFF
few,TRBJ2-3,TRBV29-1,TRBD1,TGCAGCGCTGGGGACAGGGATGCAGATACGCAGTATTTT,CSAGDRDADTQYF
few,TRBJ2-7,TRBV13,TRBD1,TGTGCCAGCAGACCCGGGACAGGATTCCTCTACGAGCAGTACTTC,CASRPGTGFLYEQYF
once,TRBJ1-4,TRBV29-1,-,TGCAGCGTTGAAGACCCGAGGAAAACTAATGAAAAACTGTTTTTT,CSVEDPRKTNEKLFF
-,TRBJ1-1,TRBV5-1,-,TGCGCCAGCAGCTTGTTAGAGCTCACTGAAGCTTTCTTT,CASSLLELTEAFF
few,TRBJ2-7,TRBV28,-,TGTGCCAGCAGTCACTCCTTTCCCCTCTCCTACGAGCAGTACTTC,CASSHSFPLSYEQYF
-,TRBJ2-7,TRBV5-6,-,TGTGCCAGCAGCCGCGGATACCTGACCTACGAGCAGTACTTC,CASSRGYLTYEQYF
few,TRBJ1-2,TRBV25-1,TRBD1,TGTGCCAGCACCGCAGGGGGAAATGGCTACACCTTC,CASTAGGNGYTF
-,TRBJ2-5,TRBV5-4,TRBD2,TGTGCCAGCAGCCTGGCAAGGGCTAGCGGCCAAGAGACCCAGTACTTC,CASSLARASGQETQYF